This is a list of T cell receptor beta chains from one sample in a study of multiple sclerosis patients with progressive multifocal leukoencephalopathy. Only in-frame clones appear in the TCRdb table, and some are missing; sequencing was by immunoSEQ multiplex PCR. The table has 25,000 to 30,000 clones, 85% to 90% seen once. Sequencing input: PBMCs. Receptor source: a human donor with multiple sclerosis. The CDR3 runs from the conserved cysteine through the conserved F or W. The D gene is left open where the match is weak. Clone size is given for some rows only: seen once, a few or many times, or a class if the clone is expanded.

cdr3_aa: CASSKETTDTQYF; cdr3_nt: TGTGCCAGCAGCAAAGAGACCACAGATACGCAGTATTTT; j_call: TRBJ2-3; d_call: NA; v_call: TRBV21-1; clone_size: NA
cdr3_aa: CASSYSPGTVNEKLFF; cdr3_nt: TGTGCCAGCAGTTACTCACCCGGGACAGTAAATGAAAAACTGTTTTTT; j_call: TRBJ1-4; d_call: TRBD1; v_call: TRBV6-5; clone_size: NA
cdr3_aa: CASRGDRAYTQYF; cdr3_nt: TGTGCCAGCAGGGGGGACAGGGCTTATACGCAGTATTTT; j_call: TRBJ2-3; d_call: TRBD1; v_call: TRBV2; clone_size: NA
cdr3_aa: CSGMDYNEQFF; cdr3_nt: TGCAGCGGTATGGACTACAATGAGCAGTTCTTC; j_call: TRBJ2-1; d_call: NA; v_call: TRBV29-1; clone_size: NA
cdr3_aa: CASSPGQHTGELFF; cdr3_nt: TGCGCCAGCAGCCCGGGACAGCACACCGGGGAGCTGTTTTTT; j_call: TRBJ2-2; d_call: TRBD1; v_call: TRBV4-3; clone_size: NA
cdr3_aa: CSVGGQGAILSEQYF; cdr3_nt: TGCAGCGTTGGGGGACAGGGGGCGATCCTCTCCGAGCAGTACTTC; j_call: TRBJ2-7; d_call: TRBD1; v_call: TRBV29-1; clone_size: NA
cdr3_aa: CASSPPRELRGAEQYF; cdr3_nt: TGTGCCAGCAGTCCACCTCGAGAACTTCGAGGGGCGGAGCAGTACTTC; j_call: TRBJ2-7; d_call: NA; v_call: TRBV6-6; clone_size: NA
cdr3_aa: CASSPPGNNSPLHF; cdr3_nt: TGTGCCAGCAGCCCCCCGGGTAATAATTCACCCCTCCACTTT; j_call: TRBJ1-6; d_call: NA; v_call: TRBV7-6; clone_size: once
cdr3_aa: CASRGTGGLLRAFF; cdr3_nt: TGTGCCAGCAGAGGGACAGGGGGCCTGCTTCGAGCTTTCTTT; j_call: TRBJ1-1; d_call: TRBD1; v_call: TRBV6-1; clone_size: NA
cdr3_aa: CASSASGGGGDTQYF; cdr3_nt: TGTGCCAGCAGCGCTAGCGGGGGGGGTGGAGATACGCAGTATTTT; j_call: TRBJ2-3; d_call: TRBD2; v_call: TRBV7-2; clone_size: NA
cdr3_aa: CASKGTAGANVLTF; cdr3_nt: TGTGCCAGTAAAGGGACGGCAGGGGCCAACGTCCTGACTTTC; j_call: TRBJ2-6; d_call: NA; v_call: TRBV7-9; clone_size: NA
cdr3_aa: CASSLRDKVHEQYF; cdr3_nt: TGTGCCAGCAGTTTAAGGGACAAGGTCCACGAGCAGTACTTC; j_call: TRBJ2-7; d_call: NA; v_call: TRBV27; clone_size: few
cdr3_aa: CASSLGLSGVYEQYF; cdr3_nt: TGTGCCAGCAGCTTGGGTCTTAGCGGGGTTTACGAGCAGTACTTC; j_call: TRBJ2-7; d_call: TRBD2; v_call: TRBV7-9; clone_size: NA
cdr3_aa: CASSFRDRERETQYF; cdr3_nt: TGTGCCAGCAGCTTTCGGGACAGGGAGCGAGAGACCCAGTACTTC; j_call: TRBJ2-5; d_call: TRBD1; v_call: TRBV5-5; clone_size: NA
cdr3_aa: CASSFTSGGANEQFF; cdr3_nt: TGTGCCAGCAGTTTTACTAGCGGGGGGGCAAATGAGCAGTTCTTC; j_call: TRBJ2-1; d_call: TRBD2; v_call: TRBV6-5; clone_size: NA
cdr3_aa: CASSVGQEYGYTF; cdr3_nt: TGTGCCAGCAGCGTAGGGCAGGAATATGGCTACACCTTC; j_call: TRBJ1-2; d_call: NA; v_call: TRBV9; clone_size: NA
cdr3_aa: CATSRFLHGTHNEQFF; cdr3_nt: TGTGCCACCAGCAGATTCCTCCACGGGACACACAATGAGCAGTTCTTC; j_call: TRBJ2-1; d_call: NA; v_call: TRBV15; clone_size: NA
cdr3_aa: CASSWDRSFNQPQHF; cdr3_nt: TGTGCCAGCAGTTGGGACAGGTCCTTCAATCAGCCCCAGCATTTT; j_call: TRBJ1-5; d_call: TRBD1; v_call: TRBV6-5; clone_size: NA
cdr3_aa: CAWSVLRVVKNIQYF; cdr3_nt: TGTGCCTGGAGTGTACTTAGGGTCGTCAAAAACATTCAGTACTTC; j_call: TRBJ2-4; d_call: NA; v_call: TRBV30; clone_size: NA
cdr3_aa: CASSQATGDYNEQFF; cdr3_nt: TGCGCCAGCAGCCAAGCTACAGGGGATTACAATGAGCAGTTCTTC; j_call: TRBJ2-1; d_call: TRBD1; v_call: TRBV4-1; clone_size: NA
cdr3_aa: CAGSLTGGRSYGYTF; cdr3_nt: TGTGCCGGCAGCTTAACTGGGGGAAGGAGCTATGGCTACACCTTC; j_call: TRBJ1-2; d_call: NA; v_call: TRBV7-3; clone_size: NA
cdr3_aa: CASSKRDHSNYGYTF; cdr3_nt: TGTGCCAGCAGCAAAAGGGACCATTCTAACTATGGCTACACCTTC; j_call: TRBJ1-2; d_call: NA; v_call: TRBV21-1; clone_size: NA
cdr3_aa: CASTRQDNSPLHF; cdr3_nt: TGTGCCAGCACCAGACAGGATAATTCACCCCTCCACTTT; j_call: TRBJ1-6; d_call: NA; v_call: TRBV6-1; clone_size: NA
cdr3_aa: CASSQEMRLAGADTQYF; cdr3_nt: TGTGCCAGCAGCCAAGAAATGAGACTAGCGGGGGCAGATACGCAGTATTTT; j_call: TRBJ2-3; d_call: TRBD2; v_call: TRBV4-2; clone_size: NA
cdr3_aa: CAISESRGADTEAFF; cdr3_nt: TGTGCCATCAGTGAGTCAAGGGGGGCGGACACTGAAGCTTTCTTT; j_call: TRBJ1-1; d_call: NA; v_call: TRBV10-3; clone_size: NA